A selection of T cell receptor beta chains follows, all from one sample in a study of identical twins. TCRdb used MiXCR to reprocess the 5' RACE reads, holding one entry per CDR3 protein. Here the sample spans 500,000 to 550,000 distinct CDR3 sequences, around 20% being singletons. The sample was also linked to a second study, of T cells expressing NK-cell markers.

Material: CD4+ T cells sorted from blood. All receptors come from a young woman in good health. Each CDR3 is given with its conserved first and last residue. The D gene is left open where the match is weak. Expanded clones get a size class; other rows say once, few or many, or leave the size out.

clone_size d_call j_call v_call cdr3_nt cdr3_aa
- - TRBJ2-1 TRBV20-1 TGCAGTGCTATATGGGGGGGGCCCTACAATGAGCAGTTCTTC CSAIWGGPYNEQFF
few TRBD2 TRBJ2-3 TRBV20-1 TGCAGTGCTAGAGATCTACTAGCGGGCACAGATACGCAGTATTTT CSARDLLAGTDTQYF
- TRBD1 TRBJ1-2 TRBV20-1 TGCAGTGCTAGGGATAATACAGGGGGCTGGGGCTACACCTTC CSARDNTGGWGYTF
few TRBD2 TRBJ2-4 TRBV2 TGTGCCAGCAGCGGAAGAGGGACTAGCGGGGGGGCAGCCAAAAACATTCAGTACTTC CASSGRGTSGGAAKNIQYF
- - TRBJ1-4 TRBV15 TGTGCCACCAGCAGAGAGATCCGTGCAACTAATGAAAAACTGTTTTTT CATSREIRATNEKLFF
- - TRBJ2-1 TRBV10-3 TGTGCCATCAGCGGAGGCGTGGTCTCCTACAATGAGCAGTTCTTC CAISGGVVSYNEQFF
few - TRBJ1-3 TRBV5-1 TGCGCCAGCTCTTTGGCAGGAGACACCATATATTTT CASSLAGDTIYF
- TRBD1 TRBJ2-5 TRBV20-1 TGCAGTGCTACCCGGACAGGGAAGGAGACCCAGTACTTC CSATRTGKETQYF
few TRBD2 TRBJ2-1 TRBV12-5 TGTGCTAGTGGCCTAGGGGAGCGGGAGGTCGATGAGCAGTTCTTC CASGLGEREVDEQFF
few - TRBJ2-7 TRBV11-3 TGTGCCTCCTCGGCTAGACATCCCTACGAGCAGTACTTC CASSARHPYEQYF
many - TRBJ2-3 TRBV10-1 TGCGCCAGCAGTGAGAACACAGATACGCAGTATTTT CASSENTDTQYF
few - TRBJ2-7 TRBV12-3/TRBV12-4 TGTGCCAGCAGCCGACAGGGGTGGATAGCGGGATCGGCCTACGAGCAGTACTTC CASSRQGWIAGSAYEQYF
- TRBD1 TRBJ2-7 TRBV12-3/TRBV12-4 TGTGCCAGCAGGGACGGGACAGGGGGAGACGAGCAGTACTTC CASRDGTGGDEQYF
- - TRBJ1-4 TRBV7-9 TGTGCCAGCAGCTTAGAATATGAAAAACTGTTTTTT CASSLEYEKLFF
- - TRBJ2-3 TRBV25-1 TGTGCCAGCAGTATATCCGGGTCCCCAGGGACAGATACGCAGTATTTT CASSISGSPGTDTQYF
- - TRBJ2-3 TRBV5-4 TGTGCCAGCAGCTTGAAACTTGAGGGGCCCACAGATACGCAGTATTTT CASSLKLEGPTDTQYF
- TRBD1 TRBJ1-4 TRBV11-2 TGTGCCAGCAGCTTCAACAGGGGGCTTTCTAATGAAAAACTGTTTTTT CASSFNRGLSNEKLFF
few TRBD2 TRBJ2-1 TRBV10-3 TGTGCCATCAGTGGTCGGGGGGGTTACAATGAGCAGTTCTTC CAISGRGGYNEQFF
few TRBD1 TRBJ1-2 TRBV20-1 TGCAGTGCTATAGGACAGGGGCTTGGCTACACCTTC CSAIGQGLGYTF
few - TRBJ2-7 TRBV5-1 TGCGCCAGCAGCCCCCGACTAGATGGCGAGCAGTACTTC CASSPRLDGEQYF
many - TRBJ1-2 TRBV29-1 TGCAGCGTTGTCGTGGCGGCAGGAGCCGGCTACACCTTC CSVVVAAGAGYTF
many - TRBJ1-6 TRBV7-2 TGTGCCAGCAGCTTAGGGATACGGTCACCCCTCCACTTT CASSLGIRSPLHF
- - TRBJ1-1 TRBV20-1 TGCAGTGTCTCTCAGGGTTACACTGAAGCTTTCTTT CSVSQGYTEAFF
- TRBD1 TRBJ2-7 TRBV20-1 TGCAGTGCTGCTCCCGGGACAGGGAGAGGCGAGCAGTACTTC CSAAPGTGRGEQYF
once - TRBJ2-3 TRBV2 TGTGCCAGCAATGGTTTTAAGCAAACAGATACGCAGTATTTT CASNGFKQTDTQYF
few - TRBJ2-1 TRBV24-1 TGTGCCACCGGCGTCGGGAGTGGCTCCTACAATGAGCAGTTCTTC CATGVGSGSYNEQFF
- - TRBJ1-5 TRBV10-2 TGCGCCAGCAGTTCAGGGGTTGCCCAGCATTTT CASSSGVAQHF
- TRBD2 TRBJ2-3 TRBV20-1 TGCAGTGCTGCCCTTACTAGTGGGGGGGGGAGGGCAGATACGCAGTATTTT CSAALTSGGGRADTQYF
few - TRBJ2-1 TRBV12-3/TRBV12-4 TGTGCCAGCAGTTACCCACGAGGGGAGCAGTTCTTC CASSYPRGEQFF
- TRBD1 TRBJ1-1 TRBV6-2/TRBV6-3 TGTGCCAGCAGTCCACTACCGACAGGGACTGAGGCTTTCTTT CASSPLPTGTEAFF
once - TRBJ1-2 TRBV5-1 TGCGCCAGCAGCTTGGCCACCGGTTCTAACTATGGCTACACCTTC CASSLATGSNYGYTF
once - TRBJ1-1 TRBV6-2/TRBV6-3 TGTGCCAGCAGTCCCCTAACCTTGAGGGACACTGAAGCTTTCTTT CASSPLTLRDTEAFF
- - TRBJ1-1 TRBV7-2 TGTGCCAGCAGCTTAGGGCGTTTCGCGGGGTTGAAGGTGAGGAACACTGAAGCTTTCTTT CASSLGRFAGLKVRNTEAFF
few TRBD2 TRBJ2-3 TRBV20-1 TGCAGTGCTACCCCTAGCGGGGGGGATCATACGCAGTATTTT CSATPSGGDHTQYF
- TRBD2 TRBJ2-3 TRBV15 TGTGCCACCAGCAGAGGGGCGACTAGCGGGAGCACAGATACGCAGTATTTT CATSRGATSGSTDTQYF
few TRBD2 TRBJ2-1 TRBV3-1 TGTGCCAGCAGCCAAGGGACTAGCGGGGCCGGTGAGCAGTTCTTC CASSQGTSGAGEQFF
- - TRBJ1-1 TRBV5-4 TGTGCCAGCAGCACCCAACAGGGAAAGGGGACTGAAGCTTTCTTT CASSTQQGKGTEAFF
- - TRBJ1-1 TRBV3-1 TGTGCCAGCAGCCACCCCCATACTGAAGCTTTCTTT CASSHPHTEAFF
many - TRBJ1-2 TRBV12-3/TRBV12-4 TGTGCCAGCAGTTTAAGGAACCTTGGCTACACCTTC CASSLRNLGYTF
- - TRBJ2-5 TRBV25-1 TGTGCCAGCAGTGAGAAGACGGTCCAAGAGACCCAGTACTTC CASSEKTVQETQYF